This TCR beta chain was captured by sequencing in a study of shared clonotypes between healthy human individuals (dated by TCRdb to the early 2020s). A note on the overall study: The cohort included a few men and two women between 18 and 49 years of age. Different laboratories and diverse techniques were used to prepare libraries and sequence TCR repertoires, to increase sequencing depth and limit assay-specific biases. For each donor, CD4 naive and CD4 memory were each given three plates, CD8 naive was given two plates, and CD8 memory was given one plate. Per donor, leukapheresis produced somewhere between about 0.94 and 8.9 billion PBMCs. Blood TCR repertoires of 5 or 6 healthy adults were deeply sequenced to estimate repertoire size and the extent of clonotype sharing between individuals. What the research found in general, with its limitations: Incomplete sequencing was indicated by rarefaction of sorted-subset datasets, despite the large sequencing depth. Sharing across a few donors was observed for approximately 5% of naive CD4, under 4% of naive CD8, 2% to 2.5% of memory CD4, and roughly 0.4% of memory CD8 clonotypes. The genetic and exposure-history diversity represented was limited by the small number of donors. Sampling was restricted to blood, and TCR repertoires in tissue are likely to differ from TCR repertoires in blood. Compared with non-shared clonotypes, the clonotypes found in all four sorted-subset donors had higher generation probabilities. Pairwise subsampling indicated that sequencing depth was expected to affect the degree of clonotype sharing among donors. Larger estimated clonotype richness was generally found for naive subsets than for memory subsets.

Healthy HIV-negative adults with no recently reported acute infections or vaccinations were included as donors. Every donor was a Caucasian adult living in Nashville, Tennessee, USA. Magnetic negative selection was used to enrich CD4+ T cells, after which naive cells were positively selected on CD45RA and the negative fraction became the memory subset. After blood collection by leukapheresis, PBMCs were isolated using Ficoll-Histopaque density gradient centrifugation and then cryopreserved in the vapor phase of liquid nitrogen. Analytical flow cytometry was used to check the purity and quantity of each magnetically sorted T cell population. From each sorted fraction, genomic DNA was isolated and quantified by UV absorbance on a Nanodrop 2000c. From a lookup of the germline V gene, CDR1 and CDR2 are SNHLY and FYNNEI. Inclusive of the bounding cysteine and phenylalanine, the CDR3 is 14 residues long. Kept here is only the CDR3 DNA, which spans 42 bases and is read in frame from base 1. The junction shows trimming of 7 bases on V and 0 bases on J, plus 10 bases between the germline ends.

Using the deep immunoSEQ assay, TCR CDR3 regions were amplified from genomic DNA by multiplex PCR. Extracted genomic DNA from each cell subset was spread evenly across all wells of several immunoSEQ 96-well plates, with each plate serving as a replicate. For sorted subsets, about 200 ng genomic DNA, equal to some 30,000 T cell genomes, was loaded into each replicate PCR. The purified libraries were quantified using a Qubit 3.0 fluorometer, sized with a Bioanalyzer 2100, and then quantified again using the KAPA Library Quantification kit. Every immunoSEQ 96-well plate was sequenced on a separate single-read 150-cycle Illumina NextSeq 550 flow cell. In the source study's methods: Because the immunoSEQ output held only junctional sequences and lacked quality scores, the filtering could not match the filtering applied to full-length reads. Sequences were annotated with PyIR, a Python wrapper for IgBLAST v1.9, using IMGT germline references to assign V/J genes and CDR3. Reads were filtered out if the reads had weak V/J assignments (E-value above 1e-6), no CDR3, stop codons, out-of-frame junctions, or ambiguous translated residues. V3J clonotypes were defined by identical inferred V gene, J gene, and CDR3 amino acid sequence. Percentage overlap between repertoires was calculated by dividing the number of shared unique clonotypes by the size of the smaller repertoire. Richness of each repertoire was evaluated using RTK rarefaction, the Chao1 estimator, and Recon v2.1 estimates of unobserved clonotypes. Generation probabilities were computed with OLGA for all TCRbeta clonotypes obtained by the gDNA method from several donors. This is the immuneACCESS table as TCRdb keeps it, with only in-frame sequences that have V and J called. A part of the clones is gone; compared with another copy, unresolved V genes explain less than half, and the rest is unexplained. V and J calls and clone size are those listed in that table; D and trimming were worked out from the DNA. The sample table contains 2 million to 2.5 million clones; only one count was recorded for 80% to 95% of them. The top ten clonotypes cover around 0.4% of the sample.

Comments on this clone: The antigen it recognizes is unknown. It has no much larger one-base neighbor in the sample; base qualities were not kept.

The sample consisted of naive CD4+ T cells from PBMCs. The cell subset or site label of this sample denotes: CD45RA+ positively selected. The sequence came from a man younger than 30 in good health. Some clones in this sample may be carry-over from other donors' samples. The sequence is built from TRBV2 and TRBJ2-1; a weak D assignment points to TRBD2 (5 bases agree). The CDR3: CASTLTSSYNEQFF. Here is the DNA: TGTGCCAGCACCCTAACTAGCTCCTACAATGAGCAGTTCTTC.